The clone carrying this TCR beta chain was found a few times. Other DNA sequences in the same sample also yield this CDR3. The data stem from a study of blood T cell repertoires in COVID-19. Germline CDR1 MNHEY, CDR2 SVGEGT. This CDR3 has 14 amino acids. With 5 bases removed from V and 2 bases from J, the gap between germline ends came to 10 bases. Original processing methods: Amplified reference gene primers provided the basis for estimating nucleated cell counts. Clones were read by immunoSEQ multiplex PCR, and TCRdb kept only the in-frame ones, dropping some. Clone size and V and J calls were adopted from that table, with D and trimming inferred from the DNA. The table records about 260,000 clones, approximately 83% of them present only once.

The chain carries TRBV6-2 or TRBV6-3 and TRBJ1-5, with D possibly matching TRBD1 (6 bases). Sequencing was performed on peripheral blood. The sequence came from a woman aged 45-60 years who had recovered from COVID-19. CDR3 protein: CASSPRQGNQPQHF. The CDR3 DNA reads TGTGCCAGCAGTCCACGACAGGGCAATCAGCCCCAGCATTTT.